The 22 T cell receptor beta chains listed next were all sequenced from one sample in a study of T cells in tumors after PD-1 blockade. TCRdb's copy holds only in-frame clones and misses some; the assay was immunoSEQ multiplex PCR. The sample consists of 45,000 to 60,000 clones, roughly 80% of them appearing once. Sequenced material: PBMCs, taken before anti-PD-1 treatment. These receptor sequences come from a human donor with basal cell carcinoma.

The V and J genes are TRBV13 and TRBJ2-1; D ambiguous. V was clipped by 4 bases and J by 2 bases, with 6 bases between them. CDR3 length: 13 residues. Germline-derived CDR1 and CDR2 are PRHDT and FYEKMQ (reference sequence). The CDR3 DNA reads TGTGCCAGCAGCTCACGGGCCTACAATGAGCAGTTCTTC. It codes for CASSSRAYNEQFF.

The gene calls are TRBV19 and TRBJ1-2, with TRBD1 as a possible D gene (5 bases). The germline V and J ends were trimmed by 3 bases and 7 bases, with 12 bases remaining between them. The CDR3 length is 13 residues. The germline V gene encodes CDR1 LNHDA and CDR2 SQIVND (reference sequence). The CDR3 bases are TGTGCCAGTAGTATTACCCAGGGTAGTGGCTACACCTTC. Translated: CASSITQGSGYTF.

This chain uses TRBV7-9 with TRBJ1-1; D is unresolved. V dropped 6 bases and J dropped 1 base, with 6 bases sitting between them. Germline CDR1 and CDR2: SEHNR and FQNEAQ (reference sequence). The CDR3 extends over 12 amino acids. This CDR3 reads CASRTENTEAFF. Written as DNA, the CDR3 is TGTGCCAGCAGGACGGAGAACACTGAAGCTTTCTTT.

The chain links TRBV18 to TRBJ2-2; D is undetermined. Germline V gives CDR1 KGHSH, CDR2 LQKENI. V was cut by 0 bases and J by 7 bases, with 6 bases left in between. The CDR3 spans 13 residues. CDR3 bases: TGTGCCAGCTCACCACCGAGAAACGGGGAGCTGTTTTTT. Its translation: CASSPPRNGELFF.

The V and J genes are TRBV7-9 and TRBJ2-3; 7 positions match TRBD1. The CDR3 extends over 17 amino acids. Germline V gene lookup returns CDR1 SEHNR and CDR2 FQNEAQ (reference sequence). The J segment lost 0 bases and the V segment lost 5 bases, leaving 11 bases of the junction unmatched. CDR3 amino acids: CASSVSFGQASTDTQYF. The CDR3 DNA sequence: TGTGCCAGCAGCGTTTCCTTTGGACAGGCGAGCACAGATACGCAGTATTTT. The variable domain in full, with the rest retrieved from reference TRBV7-9 and TRBJ2-3, is DTGVSQNPRHKITKRGQNVTFRCDPISEHNRLYWYRQTLGQGPEFLTYFQNEAQLEKSRLLSDRFSAERPKGSFSTLEIQRTEQGDSAMYLCASSVSFGQASTDTQYFGPGTRLTVL.

The rearrangement joins TRBV6-4 to TRBJ1-1, with D possibly being TRBD1 (6 bases). V lost 6 bases and J 0 bases, leaving 11 bases between the germline ends. CDR3 size: 14 residues. Germline values: CDR1 MRHNA, CDR2 SNTAGT. CDR3 nucleotides: TGTGCCAGCAGACAGGGCCCTTTGAACACTGAAGCTTTCTTT. Encoded protein: CASRQGPLNTEAFF.

There are a few counts of this clone. The chain is built from TRBV30 and TRBJ1-1; no definite D call. This CDR3 has 12 residues. Germline CDR1 is GTSNPN and CDR2 is SVGIG (reference sequence). V was pared by 2 bases and J by 4 bases, with 8 bases between. CDR3 region: CAWSPLGTEAFF. DNA for the CDR3: TGTGCCTGGAGTCCTCTCGGCACTGAAGCTTTCTTT.

The gene calls are TRBV4-1 and TRBJ2-2, with 7 bases aligning to TRBD1. Germline CDR1 and CDR2: MGHRA and YSYEKL. The CDR3 runs 15 residues. V lost 4 bases to trimming and J lost 3 bases; unmatched junction nucleotides: 5. The DNA of the CDR3 is TGCGCCAGCAGCCCCATTGACAGGGACACCGGGGAGCTGTTTTTT. Amino acids: CASSPIDRDTGELFF.

J is TRBJ1-6 and V is TRBV7-2; unclear D gene. Germline CDR1 is SGHTA and CDR2 is FQGNSA. The CDR3 has 15 amino acids. The germline V and J ends were trimmed by 2 bases and 1 base, with 6 bases remaining between them. CDR3 protein: CASSLLQSYNSPLHF. CDR3 sequence (DNA): TGTGCCAGCAGCTTACTACAGTCCTATAATTCACCCCTCCACTTT.

V gene TRBV6-4 combines with J gene TRBJ2-5; a possible D gene is TRBD1 (6 bases). Germline CDR1 MRHNA, CDR2 SNTAGT. The V end lost 6 bases, the J end lost 5 bases, and 28 bases lay between the germline ends. The CDR3 contains 18 residues. The CDR3 DNA reads as TGTGCCAGCAGCTACCTCCCGGCGTGGACAGCCGAAAGGGAGACCCAGTACTTC. This codes for CASSYLPAWTAERETQYF.

The CDR3 protein is CASRSGGQGFREQFF. CDR3 DNA sequence: TGCGCCAGCAGGTCGGGGGGCCAGGGGTTTAGGGAGCAGTTCTTC. V gene TRBV5-1 combines with J gene TRBJ2-1; tentatively, D is TRBD2 (7 bases). Germline loops: CDR1 SGHRS, CDR2 YFSETQ. This CDR3 contains 15 residues. Trimming cost V 5 bases and J 10 bases, with 22 bases left between them. The variable domain in full, with the rest retrieved from reference TRBV5-1 and TRBJ2-1, is KAGVTQTPRYLIKTRGQQVTLSCSPISGHRSVSWYQQTPGQGLQFLFEYFSETQRNKGNFPGRFSGRQFSNSRSEMNVSTLELGDSALYLCASRSGGQGFREQFFGPGTRLTVL.

This rearrangement joins TRBV18 to TRBJ1-3; the D gene is possibly TRBD1 (5 bases). This CDR3 spans 16 amino acids. Trimming stripped 10 bases from V and 7 bases from J, with 26 bases between. The germline V gene has CDR1 KGHSH and CDR2 LQKENI. CDR3 in amino acids: CATQAETALGGNTIYF. The CDR3, as DNA: TGTGCCACCCAGGCCGAGACAGCACTCGGAGGGAACACCATATATTTT.

The chain has TRBV18 and TRBJ2-7; TRBD1 aligns across 7 bases. Germline V gene sequence: CDR1 KGHSH, CDR2 LQKENI. V shed 3 bases and J 7 bases; nucleotides not matched to a gene: 12. This CDR3 has 15 amino acids. Here the CDR3 DNA reads TGTGCCAGCTCACCGGTTCAGGGGGATTTGGGTGAGCAGTACTTC. Protein product: CASSPVQGDLGEQYF.

The V call is TRBV12-3 or TRBV12-4, the J call TRBJ2-1, with unresolved D. CDR3 size: 11 residues. V was shortened by 6 bases and J by 10 bases, with 10 bases between the two germline ends. The CDR3 loop reads CASSKREEQFF. The CDR3, as DNA: TGTGCCAGCAGCAAACGTGAAGAGCAGTTCTTC.

V gene TRBV30 combines with J gene TRBJ1-5; D is unresolved. This CDR3 contains 11 residues. V was pared by 7 bases and J by 6 bases, with 10 bases between. CDR1 is GTSNPN, CDR2 SVGIG, per germline (reference sequence). In DNA, the CDR3 is TGTGCCTTTGGGAGCGGTCAGCCCCAGCATTTT. Its translation: CAFGSGQPQHF.

The chain uses TRBV12-3 or TRBV12-4 and TRBJ2-3; D uncertain. This CDR3 contains 12 residues. Trimming stripped 2 bases from V and 4 bases from J, with 4 bases between. CDR3 nucleotides: TGTGCCAGCAGTTTACATCCAGATACGCAGTATTTT. Amino acid sequence: CASSLHPDTQYF.

This clone was seen only a few times. The J gene is TRBJ1-1, the V gene TRBV5-1; 8 bases line up with TRBD1. The CDR3 contains 14 residues. The trim removed 3 bases at V and 8 bases at J, leaving 9 bases unmatched. Germline V gene sequence: CDR1 SGHRS, CDR2 YFSETQ. This chain's CDR3 is CASSYYGTGGEAFF. For the CDR3, the DNA is TGCGCCAGCAGCTACTATGGGACAGGTGGGGAAGCTTTCTTT.

The gene calls are TRBV19 and TRBJ2-5; D unclear. Germline V CDR1 and CDR2: LNHDA, SQIVND (reference sequence). V was trimmed by 7 bases and J by 2 bases, leaving 11 bases between them. CDR3 length: 13 residues. The CDR3 protein is CASTGGLQETQYF. The CDR3 nucleotides read TGTGCCAGTACGGGCGGTTTGCAAGAGACCCAGTACTTC.

The chain uses TRBV30 and TRBJ2-7, with 8 bases lining up with TRBD2. The germline CDR1 and CDR2 sequences are GTSNPN and SVGIG (reference sequence). The CDR3 is 15 amino acids. V was pared by 4 bases and J by 3 bases, with 11 bases of the junction left unmatched. CDR3 loop: CAWTLGGGKIYEQYF. The CDR3 DNA reads TGTGCCTGGACCCTCGGGGGGGGGAAGATCTACGAGCAGTACTTC.

This chain's CDR3 is CAWKEGMNTGELFF. Written as DNA, the CDR3 is TGTGCCTGGAAGGAGGGGATGAACACCGGGGAGCTGTTTTTT. The rearrangement links TRBV30 to TRBJ2-2; D is perhaps TRBD2 (6 bases). The CDR3 sequence is 14 residues long. V lost 4 bases and J lost 1, with 10 bases in between. The germline CDR1 and CDR2 sequences are GTSNPN and SVGIG (reference sequence).

This rearrangement joins TRBV5-1 to TRBJ2-7; TRBD2 matches 9 bases. Trimming took 4 bases from V and 3 from J; bases not matched to a gene: 8. The germline gives CDR1 SGHRS, CDR2 YFSETQ. The CDR3 has 15 amino acids. The CDR3 protein is CASSRGGANVYEQYF. CDR3 nucleotides: TGCGCCAGCAGCCGCGGGGGGGCGAACGTCTACGAGCAGTACTTC.

This chain links TRBV5-1 with TRBJ2-7, with D unresolved. The germline V gene has CDR1 SGHRS and CDR2 YFSETQ. V lost 5 bases and J 1 base, leaving 13 bases between the germline ends. The CDR3 loop spans 14 amino acids. CDR3 in amino acids: CASSPSWGSYEQYF. As DNA, the CDR3 is TGCGCCAGCAGTCCGTCCTGGGGTTCCTACGAGCAGTACTTC.